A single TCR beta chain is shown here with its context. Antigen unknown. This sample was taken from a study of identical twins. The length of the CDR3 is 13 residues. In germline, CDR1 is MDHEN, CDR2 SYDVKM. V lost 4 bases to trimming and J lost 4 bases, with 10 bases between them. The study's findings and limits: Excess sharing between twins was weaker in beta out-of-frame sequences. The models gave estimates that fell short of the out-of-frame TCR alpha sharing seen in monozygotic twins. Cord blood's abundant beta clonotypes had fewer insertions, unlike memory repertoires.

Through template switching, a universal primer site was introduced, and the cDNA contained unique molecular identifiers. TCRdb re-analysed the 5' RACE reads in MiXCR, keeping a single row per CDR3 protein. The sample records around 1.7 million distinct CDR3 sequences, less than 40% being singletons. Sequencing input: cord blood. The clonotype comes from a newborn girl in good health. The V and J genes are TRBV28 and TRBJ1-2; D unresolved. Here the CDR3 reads CASSSTVPYGYTF. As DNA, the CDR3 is TGTGCCAGCAGTTCGACGGTCCCCTATGGCTACACCTTC.